The clone carrying this TCR beta chain was found a few times. The antigen is not known. The sample is drawn from a study of T cells in Graves' hyperthyroidism and ophthalmopathy. The wider study: Prior to any treatment, at the point of initial diagnosis, peripheral blood was collected.

Study-wide points: Most expanded thyroid clonotypes above 0.001 also appeared in blood.

The PBMCs had their origin in approximately 10 ml of fresh peripheral blood. The V and J ends lost 5 bases and 8 bases respectively, with 24 bases between them. The germline CDR1 and CDR2 sequences are SGHTA and FQGNSA. The CDR3 spans 16 residues. Template material for amplifying TCR beta CDR3 regions consisted of RNA transcripts. HTBI primers were the set used in a first-round RT-PCR of the TCR CDR3. TCRdb itself ran the multiplex PCR reads through MiXCR, one entry per CDR3 protein. The sample carries approximately 400,000 distinct CDR3 sequences, about 15% recorded once. The TCR comes from a woman between 18 and 29 years old with Graves' hyperthyroidism. Sequenced material: blood. This sequence joins TRBV7-2 and TRBJ1-2; D unresolved. Written as DNA, the CDR3 is TGTGCCAGCAGCCTTCGTGTAAGGCCGGGGAGGTACGGCTACACCTTC. Translated, it gives CASSLRVRPGRYGYTF.